Listed below are T cell receptor beta chains from one sample, sequenced in a study of blood T cell repertoires in COVID-19. Assay: immunoSEQ multiplex PCR; the TCRdb copy retains only in-frame clones and omits some. The sample includes more than 200,000 clones, roughly 90% of them seen just once. Material: peripheral blood. Receptors originate from a human donor in a cohort sampled during active COVID-19. Each CDR3 is given with its conserved first and last residue. A D gene is named only where the DNA matches it firmly.

V gene	J gene	D gene	CDR3 protein
TRBV6-5	TRBJ2-7	TRBD2	CASSYSGGRALVQYF
TRBV7-9	TRBJ2-7	TRBD1	CASSPSRRGREDEQYF
TRBV30	TRBJ2-5	TRBD1	CAWSAGTGVAETQYF
TRBV5-8	TRBJ2-4	NA	CASSINRLSIQYF
TRBV4-1	TRBJ2-7	TRBD1	CASSHSRQGGSIYEQYF
TRBV30	TRBJ2-5	TRBD1	CAWSQTGQGTQYF
TRBV7-2	TRBJ1-2	TRBD1	CASSQGTGGRYGYTF
TRBV5-6	TRBJ1-2	NA	CASSVRKYYGYTF
TRBV4-1	TRBJ2-5	TRBD2	CASSRLAGETQYF
TRBV4-1	TRBJ1-2	TRBD1	CASSHPGQSSGYTF
TRBV9	TRBJ2-7	NA	CASSVSSGLTYEQYF
TRBV9	TRBJ1-1	TRBD1	CASSPGTALNTEAFF
TRBV27	TRBJ1-3	NA	CASSLSRLSGNTIYF
TRBV5-5	TRBJ1-5	NA	CASSLEQEGQPQHF
TRBV19	TRBJ1-2	TRBD1	CASSMLDRINYGYTF
TRBV3-1/TRBV3-2	TRBJ1-1	NA	CASSQSQRLKDTEAFF
TRBV6-2/TRBV6-3	TRBJ1-1	NA	CASSWDINTEAFF
TRBV6-5	TRBJ2-7	TRBD2	CASSPRGVASYEQYF
TRBV6-6	TRBJ2-1	TRBD2	CASSNSGARGGEQFF
TRBV3-1/TRBV3-2	TRBJ2-1	NA	CASSQVARLYNEQFF
TRBV6-5	TRBJ2-7	NA	CASSYQDSYEQYF
TRBV6-5	TRBJ2-1	NA	CASTKVGNNEQFF
TRBV4-3	TRBJ1-1	NA	CASSPNTGVNTEAFF
TRBV5-6	TRBJ1-4	NA	CASSLAWGLSNEKLFF
TRBV12-1	TRBJ1-1	NA	CASSSSGLRQGAPGTEAFF